The 5 T cell receptor beta chains below were found in one sample sequenced in a study of cytomegalovirus exposure and HLA in healthy donors. The PCR employed 60 Vbeta primers together with 13 Jbeta primers. Here immunoSEQ multiplex PCR was the method, and the copy in TCRdb shows in-frame clones only, minus some. Of 100,000 to 150,000 clones in the sample, roughly 15% are singletons; the top ten hold 1.9%. Sequencing was done on a sample of PBMCs. Receptors originate from a woman younger than 35 in good health and CMV-seronegative.

The J gene is TRBJ1-1, the V gene TRBV19; D is uncertain. CDR3 size: 15 residues. The V end was cut by 2 bases, the J end by 2 bases, with 12 bases between. The germline CDR1 and CDR2 sequences are LNHDA and SQIVND (reference sequence). DNA for the CDR3: TGTGCCAGTAGTATAATGACGGGAGGTAACACTGAAGCTTTCTTT. Its protein product is CASSIMTGGNTEAFF.

This chain links TRBV4-2 with TRBJ2-1; D perhaps matches TRBD2 (5 bases). The germline V and J ends were trimmed by 0 bases and 0 bases, with 12 bases remaining between them. The V gene's germline CDR1 is LGHNA and CDR2 YNFKEQ. CDR3 size: 17 residues. The CDR3 sequence: CASSQDRGLSSYNEQFF. The CDR3 DNA is TGTGCCAGCAGCCAAGATAGAGGGCTAAGCTCCTACAATGAGCAGTTCTTC.

The V gene is TRBV9, the J gene TRBJ2-5, with 8 bases identical to TRBD2. Germline V gene lookup returns CDR1 SGDLS and CDR2 YYNGEE. The CDR3 spans 17 residues. V gave up 3 bases and J gave up 0 bases; unmatched junction bases: 10. CDR3 sequence (DNA): TGTGCCAGCAGCGCCGGGGGGGGCCTAGCGTACCAAGAGACCCAGTACTTC. Protein: CASSAGGGLAYQETQYF.

This rearrangement joins TRBV10-3 to TRBJ1-1; 8 bases align to TRBD1. V lost 11 bases, J lost 0 bases, and 5 bases stayed unmatched. CDR1 and CDR2 (germline): ENHRY, SYGVKD. CDR3 length: 13 residues. CDR3 in amino acids: CAVQGALNTEAFF. CDR3 nucleotides: TGTGCCGTTCAGGGGGCCTTGAACACTGAAGCTTTCTTT.

The J gene is TRBJ2-2, the V gene TRBV6-6; perhaps TRBD2 as D (6 bases). The V end was cut by 6 bases, the J end by 3 bases, with 14 bases between. Germline V lookup: CDR1 MNHNY, CDR2 SVGAGI (reference sequence). The length of the CDR3 is 15 residues. The CDR3 DNA follows: TGTGCCAGCAGCCCCCTCGGGGGAGACACCGGGGAGCTGTTTTTT. As protein: CASSPLGGDTGELFF.